The next 22 T cell receptor beta chains were all read from a single sample in a study of cytomegalovirus exposure and HLA in healthy donors. The study ran its PCR with 60 Vbeta and 13 Jbeta primers. The repertoire was sequenced with immunoSEQ multiplex PCR; TCRdb's copy has only in-frame clones and lacks some. The sample includes about 92,000 clones, 69% of them seen just once. Specimen: PBMCs. These receptors originate from a middle-aged man in good health and CMV-seronegative.

This clone was counted a few times. The chain couples TRBV5-1 to TRBJ2-7; 7 bases align to TRBD2. The V gene's germline CDR1 is SGHRS and CDR2 YFSETQ. V lost 4 bases to trimming and J lost 2 bases; unmatched junction nucleotides: 9. The CDR3 has 15 amino acids. DNA of the CDR3: TGCGCCAGCAGCCCTAGTGGGAGGGCCACCTACGAGCAGTACTTC. This sequence encodes CASSPSGRATYEQYF.

This rearrangement joins TRBV5-1 to TRBJ2-7, with 7 bases lining up with TRBD1. After removal of 4 bases from V and 0 bases from J, the junction contained 4 bases not matched to a gene. CDR1 and CDR2 (germline): SGHRS, YFSETQ. CDR3 length: 14 residues. The CDR3 loop is CASSRGQTSYEQYF. The CDR3 DNA reads TGCGCCAGCAGCCGGGGACAGACCTCCTACGAGCAGTACTTC.

CDR3 sequence (DNA): TGTGCCAGCAGCTTAGGGCGGAGGGGATCTAGCACAGATACGCAGTATTTT. As protein: CASSLGRRGSSTDTQYF. The rearrangement uses TRBV7-3 and TRBJ2-3, with D maybe TRBD2 (6 bases). V lost 2 bases to trimming and J lost 0 bases, with 15 bases between them. The CDR3 loop spans 17 amino acids. Germline V gene sequence: CDR1 SGHTA, CDR2 FQGTGA.

This clone was seen a single time. The V and J genes are TRBV5-1 and TRBJ2-7, with 8 positions matching TRBD1. Per germline, CDR1 SGHRS and CDR2 YFSETQ. The CDR3 is made up of 15 amino acids. Germline trimming cut 4 bases from V and 2 bases from J; bases unmatched to any gene: 8. For the CDR3, the DNA is TGCGCCAGCAGCCTCGGGACAGGAATCACCTACGAGCAGTACTTC. This sequence encodes CASSLGTGITYEQYF.

The chain links TRBV29-1 to TRBJ2-7, with 11 bases lining up with TRBD2. The CDR3 contains 14 residues. V gave up 7 bases and J gave up 10 bases; unmatched junction bases: 15. Per the germline V gene, CDR1 is SQVTM and CDR2 is ANQGSEA. The CDR3 sequence is CSALVGSGGGNQYF. Written as DNA, the CDR3 is TGCAGCGCCCTAGTCGGTAGCGGGGGGGGGAACCAGTACTTC.

The chain links TRBV5-4 to TRBJ2-1; TRBD2 agrees at 7 bases. Germline CDR1 and CDR2: SGHNT and YYREEE (reference sequence). The CDR3 is made up of 13 amino acids. V shed 5 bases and J 8 bases; nucleotides not matched to a gene: 7. The CDR3 spells CASRSGAGDEQFF. The CDR3 DNA follows: TGTGCCAGCAGGTCCGGGGCGGGGGATGAGCAGTTCTTC.

This clone has a handful of counts. The V gene is TRBV18, the J gene TRBJ1-1; D may be TRBD1 (6 bases). V lost 3 bases to trimming and J lost 1 base, with 12 bases between them. The CDR3 has 15 amino acids. The V gene's germline CDR1 is KGHSH and CDR2 LQKENI. In nucleotides, the CDR3 is TGTGCCAGCTCACCCGACAGGACAAGGAACACTGAAGCTTTCTTT. It codes for CASSPDRTRNTEAFF.

The chain employs TRBV7-9 and TRBJ2-1; 8 bases align to TRBD2. CDR3 length: 16 residues. V dropped 1 base and J dropped 4; count of bases not matched to a gene: 6. CDR1 SEHNR and CDR2 FQNEAQ come from the germline V gene (reference sequence). The CDR3 DNA is TGTGCCAGCAGCTTAGGGTTAGCGGGAATTTACAATGAGCAGTTCTTC. Its protein product is CASSLGLAGIYNEQFF.

The V gene is TRBV5-1, the J gene TRBJ1-2; TRBD1 aligns across 11 bases. After removal of 5 bases from V and 4 bases from J, the junction contained 10 bases not matched to a gene. The CDR3 consists of 16 residues. CDR1 SGHRS and CDR2 YFSETQ come from the germline V gene. CDR3 in DNA: TGCGCCAGCAGTTTTACCGCCGGGACAGGGGGCTATGGCTACACCTTC. Translating gives CASSFTAGTGGYGYTF.

J is TRBJ2-1 and V is TRBV5-6, with TRBD2 identical over 8 bases. V shed 3 bases, J shed 11 bases, and the junction held 4 bases outside the gene matches. The germline V gene has CDR1 SGHDT and CDR2 YYEEEE. The CDR3 contains 12 residues. DNA of the CDR3: TGTGCCAGCAGCTCCCTTAGCGGGAAGCAGTTCTTC. Its protein is CASSSLSGKQFF.

This chain links TRBV5-6 with TRBJ2-3; perhaps TRBD1 as D (7 bases). Germline V CDR1 and CDR2: SGHDT, YYEEEE. CDR3 size: 16 residues. V was cut by 1 base and J by 4 bases, with 16 bases left in between. CDR3 protein: CASSLRTGGGADTQYF. CDR3 nucleotide sequence: TGTGCCAGCAGCTTGCGGACAGGAGGAGGGGCAGATACGCAGTATTTT.

This clone was seen a few times. The chain carries TRBV2 and TRBJ2-1; D possibly corresponds to TRBD1 (6 bases). There are 14 residues in the CDR3. CDR1 is SNHLY, CDR2 FYNNEI, per germline. Trimming cost V 5 bases and J 5 bases, with 13 bases left between them. The CDR3 DNA follows: TGTGCCAGCAGTCTACAGGGATGGGACAATGAGCAGTTCTTC. It is translated as CASSLQGWDNEQFF.

The chain joins TRBV5-1 to TRBJ2-1; TRBD1 matches 7 bases. V dropped 5 bases and J dropped 4; count of bases not matched to a gene: 6. In germline, CDR1 is SGHRS, CDR2 YFSETQ. This CDR3 region has 14 residues. The CDR3 nucleotides read TGCGCCAGCAGTCCCGGACAGGAGTACAATGAGCAGTTCTTC. Residues: CASSPGQEYNEQFF. Based on the CDR3 plus reference TRBV5-1 and TRBJ2-1, the full variable domain is KAGVTQTPRYLIKTRGQQVTLSCSPISGHRSVSWYQQTPGQGLQFLFEYFSETQRNKGNFPGRFSGRQFSNSRSEMNVSTLELGDSALYLCASSPGQEYNEQFFGPGTRLTVL.

This clone appeared once. The gene calls are TRBV27 and TRBJ1-5; TRBD1 agrees at 7 bases. This CDR3 spans 16 amino acids. V gave up 5 bases and J gave up 7 bases; unmatched junction bases: 14. From germline, CDR1 is MNHEY and CDR2 SMNVEV (reference sequence). CDR3 residues: CASSGGVGGAGQPQHF. The DNA of the CDR3 is TGTGCCAGCAGTGGAGGGGTAGGGGGCGCGGGGCAGCCCCAGCATTTT.

The V call is TRBV6-5, the J call TRBJ1-1; D remains ambiguous. V gave up 0 bases and J gave up 0 bases, with 8 bases separating them. In germline, CDR1 is MNHEY, CDR2 SVGAGI. CDR3 length: 15 amino acids. CDR3 bases: TGTGCCAGCAGTTACTCGATGGCGGTGAACACTGAAGCTTTCTTT. Protein: CASSYSMAVNTEAFF.

This clone was seen more than once but under ten times. This sequence joins TRBV5-6 and TRBJ2-3; 7 bases agree with TRBD1. The ends lost 2 bases at V and 2 bases at J; junction bases unmatched: 5. Germline V gene data show CDR1 as SGHDT and CDR2 as YYEEEE. This CDR3 region has 15 residues. Here the CDR3 reads CASSFDRVSTDTQYF. The CDR3 DNA is TGTGCCAGCAGCTTCGACAGGGTCTCCACAGATACGCAGTATTTT.

This clone has a handful of counts. The genes are TRBV6-5 and TRBJ1-1; D is perhaps TRBD1 (6 bases). The V and J ends lost 9 bases and 2 bases respectively, with 13 bases between them. CDR3 size: 13 residues. The germline CDR1 and CDR2 sequences are MNHEY and SVGAGI. This CDR3 is CASDTGPNTEAFF. CDR3 DNA sequence: TGTGCCAGTGATACAGGGCCTAACACTGAAGCTTTCTTT.

V usage is TRBV2 and J usage is TRBJ1-1; no definite D call. V was clipped by 6 bases and J by 7 bases, with 15 bases between them. The CDR3 contains 13 residues. Per the germline V gene, CDR1 is SNHLY and CDR2 is FYNNEI. The CDR3 reads CASRANSAGEAFF. CDR3 DNA sequence: TGTGCCAGCAGGGCAAATTCCGCGGGTGAAGCTTTCTTT.

The table lists this clone with a few counts. This chain links TRBV7-2 with TRBJ2-5; D is unclear. Trimming left V 1 base short and J 3 bases short, with 9 bases between. In germline, CDR1 is SGHTA, CDR2 FQGNSA. CDR3 length equals 14 residues. DNA of the CDR3: TGTGCCAGCAGCTTAGGGGTCGGAGAAGAGACCCAGTACTTC. Its protein is CASSLGVGEETQYF.

The rearrangement uses TRBV19 and TRBJ1-6; the match to TRBD1 covers 10 bases. The germline V gene encodes CDR1 LNHDA and CDR2 SQIVND (reference sequence). CDR3 length: 15 amino acids. V was clipped by 5 bases and J by 10 bases; unmatched bases: 8. The CDR3: CASSLSGQGKSPLHF. CDR3 bases: TGTGCCAGTAGTCTCTCGGGACAGGGGAAATCACCCCTCCACTTT.

The V gene is TRBV27, the J gene TRBJ2-7; D not certain. Trimming stripped 6 bases from V and 0 bases from J, with 9 bases between. The CDR3 contains 13 residues. Germline lookup yields CDR1 MNHEY and CDR2 SMNVEV (reference sequence). This chain's CDR3 is CASSPGDSYEQYF. CDR3 in DNA: TGTGCCAGCAGCCCGGGTGACTCCTACGAGCAGTACTTC.

The chain combines TRBV6-6 with TRBJ2-7; D might be TRBD1 (6 bases). The CDR3 covers 15 residues. Trimming removed 4 bases at V and 1 base at J, with 14 bases between. Germline loops: CDR1 MNHNY, CDR2 SVGAGI (reference sequence). This chain's CDR3 is CASSSTGSLSYEQYF. The CDR3 DNA is TGTGCCAGCAGTTCTACAGGGTCCCTATCCTACGAGCAGTACTTC.